These 5 T cell receptor beta chains were sequenced from one sample in a study of T-cell memory formation after mild COVID-19. TCRdb reprocessed the 5' RACE reads via MiXCR and lists one record per CDR3 protein. There are 300,000 or so distinct CDR3 sequences in the sample; approximately 16% occur only once, and over 20% lies in the top ten. The sample was PBMCs or a T cell subset sorted from them (not recorded which). These receptor sequences come from a man between 18 and 35 years old who had mild COVID-19 (a few samples of this study predate the infection). Cell type and time point are not known.

V usage is TRBV6-5 and J usage is TRBJ2-7, with D possibly being TRBD2 (6 bases). CDR3 length: 14 amino acids. Germline V gene data show CDR1 as MNHEY and CDR2 as SVGAGI. Trimming stripped 6 bases from V and 3 bases from J, with 15 bases between. The DNA of the CDR3 is TGTGCCAGCAGCTCGCGGGGATCTTTCTACGAGCAGTACGTC. Its protein is CASSSRGSFYEQYV.

This clonotype was found a few times. The chain joins TRBV20-1 to TRBJ1-1; 8 bases line up with TRBD1. This CDR3 region has 15 residues. Germline loops: CDR1 DFQATT, CDR2 SNEGSKA (reference sequence). The junction had 9 bases not matched to a gene; V was cut back by 1 base and J by 5 bases. Here the CDR3 DNA reads TGCAGTGCTAGAGTTTATCAGGGGGCTCTGACTGAAGCTTTCTTT. It yields the protein CSARVYQGALTEAFF.

V usage is TRBV20-1 and J usage is TRBJ1-3; the D gene is possibly TRBD1 (5 bases). V lost 6 bases and J lost 0, with 15 bases in between. From germline, CDR1 is DFQATT and CDR2 SNEGSKA (reference sequence). The CDR3 runs 15 residues. Written as DNA, the CDR3 is TGCAGTGCGACGGGACCGCCGATCTCTGGAAACACCATATATTTT. Amino acid sequence: CSATGPPISGNTIYF.

J is TRBJ1-6 and V is TRBV20-1; a possible D gene is TRBD1 (5 bases). V was cut by 5 bases and J by 8 bases, with 16 bases left in between. There are 14 residues in the CDR3. The germline V gene has CDR1 DFQATT and CDR2 SNEGSKA (reference sequence). The CDR3: CSARGPVADSPLHF. CDR3 in DNA: TGCAGTGCTCGGGGACCCGTGGCCGATTCACCCCTCCACTTT.

This clonotype was observed a few times. The chain uses TRBV15 and TRBJ1-3, with D maybe TRBD1 (6 bases). Germline assignment: CDR1 LNHNV and CDR2 YYDKDF (reference sequence). This CDR3 has 15 residues. V was trimmed by 5 bases and J by 4 bases, leaving 15 bases between them. The CDR3 region has the DNA TGTGCCACCAGCCCGAGACAGGTCGGCGGAAACACCATATATTTT. Its translation is CATSPRQVGGNTIYF.